Sequencing of this TCR beta chain was carried out in a study of chemoradiotherapy in HPV16-positive cancers. Details on this clone: The antigen is not known.

Produced via immunoSEQ multiplex PCR; TCRdb's table is partial and in-frame only. This table has about 900 clones, around 89% appearing once. Findings of the study overall: In HPV16-positive patients, HPV-responsive T-cell expansion tracked better recurrence-free survival. Candidate HPV-specific clones and E7-related TCR motifs grew in tumor during treatment.

V was clipped by 4 bases and J by 4 bases; unmatched bases: 4. Germline lookup yields CDR1 WNHNN and CDR2 SYGVQD (reference sequence). This CDR3 is built from 14 residues. Repertoires were sampled repeatedly during chemoradiotherapy. The V and J genes are TRBV10-1 and TRBJ2-1, with 7 bases that match TRBD2. The starting material was tumor tissue, obtained from a patient who underwent chemoradiotherapy. This clonotype was obtained from a human donor with HPV-associated anogenital cancer. The CDR3 sequence: CASSAGTTYNEQFF. In nucleotides, the CDR3 is TGCGCCAGCAGTGCCGGGACTACGTACAATGAGCAGTTCTTC.